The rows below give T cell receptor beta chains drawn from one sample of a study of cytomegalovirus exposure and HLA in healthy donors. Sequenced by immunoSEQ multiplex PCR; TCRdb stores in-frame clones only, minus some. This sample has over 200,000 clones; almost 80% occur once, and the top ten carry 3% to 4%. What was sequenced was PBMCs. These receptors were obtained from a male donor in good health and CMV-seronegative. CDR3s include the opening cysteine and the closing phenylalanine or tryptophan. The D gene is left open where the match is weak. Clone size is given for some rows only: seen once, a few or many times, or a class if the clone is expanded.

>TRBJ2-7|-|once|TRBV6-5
CASSSVSGGGREQYF
TGTGCCAGCAGTTCCGTCTCGGGAGGGGGCCGCGAGCAGTACTTC
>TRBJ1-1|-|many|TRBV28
CASSLRQGLNTEAFF
TGTGCCAGCAGTTTAAGGCAGGGGTTAAACACTGAAGCTTTCTTT
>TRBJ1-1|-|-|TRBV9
CASSAEITPWNTEAFF
TGTGCCAGCAGCGCAGAAATCACGCCATGGAACACTGAAGCTTTCTTT
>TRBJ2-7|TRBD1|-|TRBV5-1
CASSYTGGRDEQYF
TGCGCCAGCAGCTATACAGGGGGCAGGGACGAGCAGTACTTC
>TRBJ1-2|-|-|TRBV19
CASSIQGSQYYGYTF
TGTGCCAGTAGTATCCAGGGGTCTCAATATTATGGCTACACCTTC
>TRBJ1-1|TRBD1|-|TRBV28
CASSSGQGSEAFF
TGTGCCAGCAGCTCGGGACAGGGGTCCGAAGCTTTCTTT
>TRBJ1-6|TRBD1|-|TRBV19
CASSILDRVNSPLHF
TGTGCCAGTAGTATCCTGGACAGGGTTAATTCACCCCTCCACTTT
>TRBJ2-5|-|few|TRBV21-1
CASRPGLAVQETQYF
TGTGCCAGCAGGCCGGGCCTAGCGGTCCAAGAGACCCAGTACTTC
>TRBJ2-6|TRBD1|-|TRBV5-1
CASSATGFSASGANVLTF
TGCGCCAGCAGCGCGACAGGGTTCTCCGCCTCTGGGGCCAACGTCCTGACTTTC
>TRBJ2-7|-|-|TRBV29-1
CSVSRTIGEQYF
TGCAGCGTTTCGAGGACTATAGGGGAGCAGTACTTC
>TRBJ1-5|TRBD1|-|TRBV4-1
CASSQTPWTGGVGNQPQHF
TGCGCCAGCAGCCAAACCCCCTGGACAGGGGGCGTGGGCAATCAGCCCCAGCATTTT
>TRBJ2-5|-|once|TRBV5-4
CASSPQGQETQYF
TGTGCCAGCAGCCCACAGGGCCAAGAGACCCAGTACTTC
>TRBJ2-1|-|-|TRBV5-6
CASSLELEGANEQFF
TGTGCCAGCAGCTTGGAGTTGGAGGGGGCTAATGAGCAGTTCTTC
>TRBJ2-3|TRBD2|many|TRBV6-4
CASSDSATSGTDTQYF
TGTGCCAGCAGTGACTCCGCGACTAGCGGGACAGATACGCAGTATTTT
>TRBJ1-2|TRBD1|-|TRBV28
CASSSTGDFNYGYTF
TGTGCCAGCAGTTCGACAGGGGATTTTAACTATGGCTACACCTTC
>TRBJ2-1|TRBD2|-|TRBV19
CASSKRTSGSGEQFF
TGTGCCAGTAGTAAGAGGACTAGCGGGAGCGGTGAGCAGTTCTTC
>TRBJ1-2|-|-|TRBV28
CASRLGTHSNYGYTF
TGTGCCAGCAGACTCGGGACACACTCTAACTATGGCTACACCTTC
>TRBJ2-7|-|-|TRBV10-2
CASSAGRANEQYF
TGCGCCAGCAGTGCTGGCAGGGCTAACGAGCAGTACTTC
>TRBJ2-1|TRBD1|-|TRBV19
CASKRTGGFDEQFF
TGTGCCAGTAAAAGGACAGGGGGCTTCGATGAGCAGTTCTTC
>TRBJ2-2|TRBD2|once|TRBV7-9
CASHPKRGSDTGELFF
TGTGCCAGCCATCCTAAGCGGGGTTCGGACACCGGGGAGCTGTTTTTT
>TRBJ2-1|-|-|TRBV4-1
CASSQDRASNEQFF
TGCGCCAGCAGCCAAGATAGAGCAAGCAATGAGCAGTTCTTC
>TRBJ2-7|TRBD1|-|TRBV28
CATTDGTDYEQYF
TGTGCCACCACCGACGGGACAGACTACGAGCAGTACTTC
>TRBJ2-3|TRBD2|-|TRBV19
CASTPGLVGDTQYF
TGTGCCAGTACCCCGGGACTAGTCGGAGATACGCAGTATTTT
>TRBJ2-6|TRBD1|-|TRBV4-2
CASSPGQAAGANVLTF
TGTGCCAGCAGCCCGGGACAGGCTGCTGGGGCCAACGTCCTGACTTTC
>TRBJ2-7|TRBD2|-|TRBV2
CASSLAGVYEQYF
TGTGCCAGCAGTTTAGCGGGAGTGTACGAGCAGTACTTC
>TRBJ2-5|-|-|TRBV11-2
CASSRTTGYQETQYF
TGTGCCAGCAGCCGTACAACAGGGTACCAAGAGACCCAGTACTTC
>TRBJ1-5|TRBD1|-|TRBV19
CASIPGTAYQPQHF
TGTGCCAGTATCCCCGGGACAGCGTATCAGCCCCAGCATTTT
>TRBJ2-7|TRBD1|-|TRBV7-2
CASSSDRTANEQYF
TGTGCCAGCAGCTCGGACAGGACCGCGAACGAGCAGTACTTC
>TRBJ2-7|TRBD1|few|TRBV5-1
CASSSTGGTYEQYF
TGCGCCAGTAGTTCCACAGGGGGAACCTACGAGCAGTACTTC
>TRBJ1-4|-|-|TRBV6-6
CASSYSSGFSEKLFF
TGTGCCAGCAGTTACTCGTCGGGGTTTAGTGAAAAACTGTTTTTT
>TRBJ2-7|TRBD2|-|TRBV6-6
CASKEAGAGYEQYF
TGTGCCAGCAAGGAAGCGGGGGCGGGTTACGAGCAGTACTTC
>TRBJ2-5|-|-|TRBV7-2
CASSLSPTATGTQYF
TGTGCCAGCAGCTTATCTCCGACAGCGACGGGGACCCAGTACTTC
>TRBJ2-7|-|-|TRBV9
CASSVAPGLAYEQYF
TGTGCCAGCAGCGTAGCGCCAGGGTTGGCCTACGAGCAGTACTTC
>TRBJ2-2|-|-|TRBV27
CASSFLRGKTGELFF
TGTGCCAGCAGTTTCCTCCGAGGAAAGACCGGGGAGCTGTTTTTT
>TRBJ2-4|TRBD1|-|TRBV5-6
CASSQQGALAKNIQYF
TGTGCCAGCAGCCAGCAGGGGGCCCTAGCCAAAAACATTCAGTACTTC
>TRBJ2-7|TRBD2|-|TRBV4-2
CASSQGAGLAGWGSYEQYF
TGTGCCAGCAGCCAAGGAGCGGGACTAGCGGGGTGGGGCTCCTACGAGCAGTACTTC
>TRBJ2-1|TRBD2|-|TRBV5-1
CASSRAGTSYNEQFF
TGCGCCAGCAGCAGAGCCGGGACTAGTTACAATGAGCAGTTCTTC
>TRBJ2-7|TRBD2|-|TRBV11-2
CASSFGTSSYEQYF
TGTGCCAGCAGCTTTGGGACTAGCTCCTACGAGCAGTACTTC
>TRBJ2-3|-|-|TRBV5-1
CASSRGQGGRTDTQYF
TGCGCCAGCAGCCGGGGCCAGGGAGGACGCACAGATACGCAGTATTTT
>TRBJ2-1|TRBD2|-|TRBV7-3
CASSPLAGGYNEQFF
TGTGCCAGCAGCCCACTAGCGGGAGGTTACAATGAGCAGTTCTTC
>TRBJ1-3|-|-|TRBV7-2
CASSLFNTFGNTIYF
TGTGCCAGCAGCTTATTTAACACATTCGGAAACACCATATATTTT